Below, 8 T cell receptor beta chains from the same sample are listed, as sequenced in a study of technical replicates of blood from a handful of donors. Assay: immunoSEQ multiplex PCR; the TCRdb copy retains only in-frame clones and omits some. This table has around 58,000 clones, around 84% appearing once. Sequencing was performed on PBMCs. These receptors all stem from a human donor in good health. Some clones in this sample may be carry-over from other donors' samples.

The CDR3 DNA reads as TGTGCCAGTAGTGGATCCGGGACTAGCGGTACAGATACGCAGTATTTT. It encodes CASSGSGTSGTDTQYF. The chain links TRBV19 to TRBJ2-3, with 11 nucleotides matching TRBD2. This CDR3 has 16 residues. Unmatched junction bases numbered 7, after V lost 5 bases and J lost 3 bases. In germline, CDR1 is LNHDA, CDR2 SQIVND (reference sequence).

This chain uses TRBV5-4 with TRBJ1-4, with D perhaps TRBD1 (6 bases). CDR3 length: 17 residues. V was shortened by 4 bases and J by 0 bases, with 16 bases between the two germline ends. Germline-derived CDR1 and CDR2 are SGHNT and YYREEE (reference sequence). DNA of the CDR3: TGTGCCAGCAGCCCTGGGGGGGCCAGGGCAACTAATGAAAAACTGTTTTTT. Its translation is CASSPGGARATNEKLFF.

The gene calls are TRBV5-1 and TRBJ2-3, with 8 bases fitting TRBD2. Germline assignment: CDR1 SGHRS and CDR2 YFSETQ. V lost 7 bases, J lost 2 bases, and 12 bases stayed unmatched. This CDR3 is built from 16 residues. The CDR3 DNA reads TGCGCCAGCTACAGAAATAGCGGGGTCAACACAGATACGCAGTATTTT. Amino acids: CASYRNSGVNTDTQYF.

The chain has TRBV7-3 and TRBJ1-2; possibly TRBD1 for D (5 bases). Between the trimmed V and J ends, which lost 2 bases and 8 bases, there was a span of 12 bases. This CDR3 contains 13 residues. Germline V lookup: CDR1 SGHTA, CDR2 FQGTGA. The CDR3 loop reads CASSLRQQEGYTF. The CDR3, as DNA: TGTGCCAGCAGCTTACGACAGCAGGAAGGCTACACCTTC.

CDR3 protein: CASSLGGQGRSFSEAFF. The CDR3 region has the DNA TGTGCCAGCAGCTTGGGGGGCCAGGGTCGGTCCTTCTCTGAAGCTTTCTTT. V gene TRBV5-4 combines with J gene TRBJ1-1, with D perhaps TRBD1 (5 bases). Trimming removed 0 bases from V and 6 bases from J, with 21 bases in between. Germline assignment: CDR1 SGHNT and CDR2 YYREEE (reference sequence). There are 17 residues in the CDR3.

The chain is built from TRBV2 and TRBJ1-6, with TRBD1 identical over 7 bases. Trimming at V came to 1 base and at J to 7 bases, leaving 1 base not matched to a gene. This CDR3 is 14 amino acids long. Germline V gives CDR1 SNHLY, CDR2 FYNNEI. CDR3 sequence: CASSEGDSNSPLHF. CDR3 bases: TGTGCCAGCAGTGAAGGGGACAGCAATTCACCCCTCCACTTT.

This clone was counted a single time. The chain combines TRBV9 with TRBJ1-1, with TRBD1 matching over 7 bases. The CDR3 sequence is 14 residues long. J gave up 1 base and V 3 bases, and 3 bases lay outside the gene matches. Germline lookup yields CDR1 SGDLS and CDR2 YYNGEE. CDR3 sequence (DNA): TGTGCCAGCAGCGCCGGGACAGAGAACACTGAAGCTTTCTTT. This translates into CASSAGTENTEAFF.

Concerning this clone: Its ends do not fully match the called genes, so a read error is possible. The V gene is TRBV7-3, the J gene TRBJ2-1; D may correspond to TRBD1 or TRBD2 (7 bases each). CDR3 size: 14 residues. The germline CDR1 and CDR2 sequences are SGHTA and FQGTGA. The DNA of the CDR3 is TGTGCCAGCAGGTTAAGCGGGACAGATAATGAGCAGTTCTTC. This codes for CASRLSGTDNEQFF.